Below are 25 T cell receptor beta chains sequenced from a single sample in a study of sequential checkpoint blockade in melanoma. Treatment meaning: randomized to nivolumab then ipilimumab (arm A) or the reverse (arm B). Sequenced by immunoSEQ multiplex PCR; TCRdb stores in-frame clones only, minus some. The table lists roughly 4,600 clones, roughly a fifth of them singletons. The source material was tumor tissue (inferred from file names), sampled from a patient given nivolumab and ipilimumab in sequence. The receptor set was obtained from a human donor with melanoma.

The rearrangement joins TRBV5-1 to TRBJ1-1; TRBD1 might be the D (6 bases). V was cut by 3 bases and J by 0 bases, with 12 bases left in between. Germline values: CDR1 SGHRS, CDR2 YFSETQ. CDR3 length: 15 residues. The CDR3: CASSYGGAMNTEAFF. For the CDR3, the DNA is TGCGCCAGCAGCTATGGGGGGGCTATGAACACTGAAGCTTTCTTT.

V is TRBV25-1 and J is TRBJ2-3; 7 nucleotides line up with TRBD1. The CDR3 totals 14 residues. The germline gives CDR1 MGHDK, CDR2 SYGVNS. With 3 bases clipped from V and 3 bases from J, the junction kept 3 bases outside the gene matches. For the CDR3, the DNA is TGTGCCAGCAGTGACAGGGGGTATACAGATACGCAGTATTTT. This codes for CASSDRGYTDTQYF.

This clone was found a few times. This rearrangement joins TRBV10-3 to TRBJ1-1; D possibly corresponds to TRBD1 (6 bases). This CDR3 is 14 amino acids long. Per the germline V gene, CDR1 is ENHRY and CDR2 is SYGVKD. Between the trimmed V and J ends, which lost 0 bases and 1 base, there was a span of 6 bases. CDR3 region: CAISESRGNTEAFF. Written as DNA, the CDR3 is TGTGCCATCAGTGAGTCCAGGGGGAACACTGAAGCTTTCTTT.

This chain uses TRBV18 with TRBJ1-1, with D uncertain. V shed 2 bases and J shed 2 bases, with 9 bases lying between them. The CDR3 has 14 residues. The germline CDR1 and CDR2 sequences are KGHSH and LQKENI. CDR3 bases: TGTGCCAGCTCACCAGCGGACGGAAACACTGAAGCTTTCTTT. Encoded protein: CASSPADGNTEAFF.

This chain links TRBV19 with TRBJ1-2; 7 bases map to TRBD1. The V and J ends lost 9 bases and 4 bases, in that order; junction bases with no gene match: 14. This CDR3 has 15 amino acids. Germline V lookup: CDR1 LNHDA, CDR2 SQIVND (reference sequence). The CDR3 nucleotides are TGTGCCAGCTCAAGGAACCAGGGGGGGGGCTATGGCTACACCTTC. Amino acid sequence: CASSRNQGGGYGYTF.

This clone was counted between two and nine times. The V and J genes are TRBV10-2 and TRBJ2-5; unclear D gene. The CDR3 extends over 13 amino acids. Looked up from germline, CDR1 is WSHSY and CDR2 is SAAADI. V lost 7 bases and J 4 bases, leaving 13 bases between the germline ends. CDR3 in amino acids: CASTPLGGETQYF. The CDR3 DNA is TGCGCCAGCACCCCTCTTGGTGGAGAGACCCAGTACTTC.

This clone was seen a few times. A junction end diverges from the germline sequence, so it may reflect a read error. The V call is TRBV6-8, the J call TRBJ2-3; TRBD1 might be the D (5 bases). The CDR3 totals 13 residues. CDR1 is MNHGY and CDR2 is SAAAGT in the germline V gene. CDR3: CAISVGQPDTQYF. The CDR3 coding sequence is TGTGCCATCAGTGTCGGACAACCAGATACGCAGTATTTT.

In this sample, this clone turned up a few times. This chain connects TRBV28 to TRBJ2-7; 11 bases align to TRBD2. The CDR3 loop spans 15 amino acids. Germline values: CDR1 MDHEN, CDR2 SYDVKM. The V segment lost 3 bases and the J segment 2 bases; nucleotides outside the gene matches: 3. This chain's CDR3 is CASSFISGRAYEQYF. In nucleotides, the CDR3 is TGTGCCAGCAGTTTCATTAGCGGGAGGGCCTACGAGCAGTACTTC.

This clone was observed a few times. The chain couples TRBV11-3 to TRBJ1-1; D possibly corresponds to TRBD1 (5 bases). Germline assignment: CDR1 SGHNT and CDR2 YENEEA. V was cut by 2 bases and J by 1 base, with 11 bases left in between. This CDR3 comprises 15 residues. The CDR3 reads CASSLSYGQNTEAFF. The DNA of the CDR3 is TGTGCCAGCAGCTTAAGTTACGGACAGAACACTGAAGCTTTCTTT.

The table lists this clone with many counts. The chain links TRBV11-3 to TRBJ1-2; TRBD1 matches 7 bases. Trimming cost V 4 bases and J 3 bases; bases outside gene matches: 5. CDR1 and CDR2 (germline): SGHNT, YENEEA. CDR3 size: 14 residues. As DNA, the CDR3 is TGTGCCAGCAGCTCCCGGGACAGATACTATGGCTACACCTTC. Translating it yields CASSSRDRYYGYTF.

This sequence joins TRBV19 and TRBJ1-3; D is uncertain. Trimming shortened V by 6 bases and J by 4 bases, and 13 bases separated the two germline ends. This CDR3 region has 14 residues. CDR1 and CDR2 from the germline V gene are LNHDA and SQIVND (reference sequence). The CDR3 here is CASSTPPSGNTIYF. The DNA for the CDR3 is TGTGCCAGTAGCACCCCACCGTCCGGAAACACCATATATTTT.

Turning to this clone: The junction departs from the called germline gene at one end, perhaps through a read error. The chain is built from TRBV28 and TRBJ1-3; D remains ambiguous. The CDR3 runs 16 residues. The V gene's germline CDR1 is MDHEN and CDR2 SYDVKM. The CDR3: CASSLSSSYVGRGFLF. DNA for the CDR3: TGTGCCAGCAGTTTATCGTCATCATACGTCGGGAGAGGATTTCTTTTT. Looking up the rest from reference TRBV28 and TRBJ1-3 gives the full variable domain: DVKVTQSSRYLVKRTGEKVFLECVQDMDHENMFWYRQDPGLGLRLIYFSYDVKMKEKGDIPEGYSVSREKKERFSLILESASTNQTSMYLCASSLSSSYVGRGFLFGEGSWLTVV.

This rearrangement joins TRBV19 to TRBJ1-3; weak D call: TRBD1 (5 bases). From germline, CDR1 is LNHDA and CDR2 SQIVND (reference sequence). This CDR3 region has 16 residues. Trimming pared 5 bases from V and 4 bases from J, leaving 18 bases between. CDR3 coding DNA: TGTGCCAGTAGTCCTCCCCCGGGACTAGCCGGAAACACCATATATTTT. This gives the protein CASSPPPGLAGNTIYF. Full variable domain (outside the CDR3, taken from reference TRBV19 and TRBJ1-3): DGGITQSPKYLFRKEGQNVTLSCEQNLNHDAMYWYRQDPGQGLRLIYYSQIVNDFQKGDIAEGYSVSREKKESFPLTVTSAQKNPTAFYLCASSPPPGLAGNTIYFGEGSWLTVV.

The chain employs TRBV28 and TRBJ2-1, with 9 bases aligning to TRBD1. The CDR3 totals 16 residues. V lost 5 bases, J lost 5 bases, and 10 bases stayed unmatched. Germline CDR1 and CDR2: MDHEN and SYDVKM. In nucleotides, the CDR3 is TGTGCCAGCAGTCCTTTACAGGGGGCGGGGAACAATGAGCAGTTCTTC. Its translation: CASSPLQGAGNNEQFF. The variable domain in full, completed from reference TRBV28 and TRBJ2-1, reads DVKVTQSSRYLVKRTGEKVFLECVQDMDHENMFWYRQDPGLGLRLIYFSYDVKMKEKGDIPEGYSVSREKKERFSLILESASTNQTSMYLCASSPLQGAGNNEQFFGPGTRLTVL.

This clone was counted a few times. CDR3 coding DNA: TGTGCCAGCAGCCCCCCGAGAGGTTCGTACAATGAGCAGTTCTTC. Its translation: CASSPPRGSYNEQFF. The V gene is TRBV9, the J gene TRBJ2-1, with D uncertain. In germline, CDR1 is SGDLS, CDR2 YYNGEE. V lost 4 bases, J lost 4 bases, and 15 bases lay in between. This CDR3 has 15 amino acids. The whole variable domain, filled in from reference TRBV9 and TRBJ2-1, reads DSGVTQTPKHLITATGQRVTLRCSPRSGDLSVYWYQQSLDQGLQFLIQYYNGEERAKGNILERFSAQQFPDLHSELNLSSLELGDSALYFCASSPPRGSYNEQFFGPGTRLTVL.

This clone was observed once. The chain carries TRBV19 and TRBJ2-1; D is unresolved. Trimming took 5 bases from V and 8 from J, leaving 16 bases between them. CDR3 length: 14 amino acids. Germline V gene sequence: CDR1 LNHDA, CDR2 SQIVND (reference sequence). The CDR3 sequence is CASSRWSGLDEQFF. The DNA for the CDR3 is TGTGCCAGTAGTCGTTGGTCCGGGCTCGATGAGCAGTTCTTC.

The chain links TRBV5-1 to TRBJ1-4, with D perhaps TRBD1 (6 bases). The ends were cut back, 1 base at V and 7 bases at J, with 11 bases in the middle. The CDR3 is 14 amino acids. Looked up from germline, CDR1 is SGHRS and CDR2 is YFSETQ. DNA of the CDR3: TGCGCCAGCAGCTTGACAGGGTCCGGTGAAAAACTGTTTTTT. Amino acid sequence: CASSLTGSGEKLFF.

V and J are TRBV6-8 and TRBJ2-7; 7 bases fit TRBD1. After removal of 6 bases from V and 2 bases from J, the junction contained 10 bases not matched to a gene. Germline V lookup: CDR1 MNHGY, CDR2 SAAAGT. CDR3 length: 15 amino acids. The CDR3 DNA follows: TGTGCCAGCAGCTTGAGGGACAGTTCTCCCTACGAGCAGTACTTC. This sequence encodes CASSLRDSSPYEQYF.

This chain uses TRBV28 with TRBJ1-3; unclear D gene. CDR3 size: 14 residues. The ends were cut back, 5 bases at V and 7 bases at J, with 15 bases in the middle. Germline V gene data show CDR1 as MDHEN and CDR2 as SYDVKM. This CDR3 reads CASSLRASRNTIYF. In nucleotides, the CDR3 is TGTGCCAGCAGTCTCCGGGCCTCGAGGAACACCATATATTTT.

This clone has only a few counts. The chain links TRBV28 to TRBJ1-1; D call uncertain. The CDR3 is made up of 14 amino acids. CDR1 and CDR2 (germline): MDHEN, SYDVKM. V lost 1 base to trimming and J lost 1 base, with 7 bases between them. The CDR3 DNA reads TGTGCCAGCAGTTTATCGGCGGGGAACACTGAAGCTTTCTTT. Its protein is CASSLSAGNTEAFF.

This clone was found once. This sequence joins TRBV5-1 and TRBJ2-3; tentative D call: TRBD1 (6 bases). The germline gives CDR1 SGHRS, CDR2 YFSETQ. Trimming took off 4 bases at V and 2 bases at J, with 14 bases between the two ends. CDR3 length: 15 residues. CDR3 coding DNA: TGCGCCAGCAGCGGCGGACAGACAAACACAGATACGCAGTATTTT. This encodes CASSGGQTNTDTQYF. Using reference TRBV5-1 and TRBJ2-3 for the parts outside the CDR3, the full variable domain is KAGVTQTPRYLIKTRGQQVTLSCSPISGHRSVSWYQQTPGQGLQFLFEYFSETQRNKGNFPGRFSGRQFSNSRSEMNVSTLELGDSALYLCASSGGQTNTDTQYFGPGTRLTVL.

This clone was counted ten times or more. The CDR3 sequence is CASSLRTGYRTDTQYF. For the CDR3, the DNA is TGTGCCAGCAGCTTAAGGACAGGGTATCGCACAGATACGCAGTATTTT. The chain recombines TRBV11-3 with TRBJ2-3, with 8 bases identical to TRBD1. Germline trimming cut 2 bases from V and 1 base from J; bases unmatched to any gene: 5. Per germline, CDR1 SGHNT and CDR2 YENEEA. This CDR3 region has 16 residues.

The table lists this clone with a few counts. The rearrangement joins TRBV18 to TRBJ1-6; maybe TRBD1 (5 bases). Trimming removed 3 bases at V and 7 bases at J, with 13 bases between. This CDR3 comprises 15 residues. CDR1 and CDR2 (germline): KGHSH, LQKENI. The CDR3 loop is CASSPPLAGNSPLHF. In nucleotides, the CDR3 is TGTGCCAGCTCACCCCCATTGGCAGGGAATTCACCCCTCCACTTT. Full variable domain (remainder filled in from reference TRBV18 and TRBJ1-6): NAGVMQNPRHLVRRRGQEARLRCSPMKGHSHVYWYRQLPEEGLKFMVYLQKENIIDESGMPKERFSAEFPKEGPSILRIQQVVRGDSAAYFCASSPPLAGNSPLHFGNGTRLTVT.

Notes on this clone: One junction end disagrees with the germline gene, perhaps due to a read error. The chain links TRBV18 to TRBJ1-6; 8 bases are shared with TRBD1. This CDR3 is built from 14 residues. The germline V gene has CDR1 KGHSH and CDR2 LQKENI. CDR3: CASSPLDRDSPLHF. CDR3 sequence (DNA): TGTGCCAGCTCCCCACTGGACAGGGATTCACCCCTCCACTTT.

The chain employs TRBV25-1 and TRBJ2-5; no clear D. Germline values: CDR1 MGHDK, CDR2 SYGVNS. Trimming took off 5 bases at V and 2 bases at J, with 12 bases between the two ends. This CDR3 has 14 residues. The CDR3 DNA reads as TGTGCCAGCAGTCCCCAAGGGTCGCAAGAGACCCAGTACTTC. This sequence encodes CASSPQGSQETQYF.